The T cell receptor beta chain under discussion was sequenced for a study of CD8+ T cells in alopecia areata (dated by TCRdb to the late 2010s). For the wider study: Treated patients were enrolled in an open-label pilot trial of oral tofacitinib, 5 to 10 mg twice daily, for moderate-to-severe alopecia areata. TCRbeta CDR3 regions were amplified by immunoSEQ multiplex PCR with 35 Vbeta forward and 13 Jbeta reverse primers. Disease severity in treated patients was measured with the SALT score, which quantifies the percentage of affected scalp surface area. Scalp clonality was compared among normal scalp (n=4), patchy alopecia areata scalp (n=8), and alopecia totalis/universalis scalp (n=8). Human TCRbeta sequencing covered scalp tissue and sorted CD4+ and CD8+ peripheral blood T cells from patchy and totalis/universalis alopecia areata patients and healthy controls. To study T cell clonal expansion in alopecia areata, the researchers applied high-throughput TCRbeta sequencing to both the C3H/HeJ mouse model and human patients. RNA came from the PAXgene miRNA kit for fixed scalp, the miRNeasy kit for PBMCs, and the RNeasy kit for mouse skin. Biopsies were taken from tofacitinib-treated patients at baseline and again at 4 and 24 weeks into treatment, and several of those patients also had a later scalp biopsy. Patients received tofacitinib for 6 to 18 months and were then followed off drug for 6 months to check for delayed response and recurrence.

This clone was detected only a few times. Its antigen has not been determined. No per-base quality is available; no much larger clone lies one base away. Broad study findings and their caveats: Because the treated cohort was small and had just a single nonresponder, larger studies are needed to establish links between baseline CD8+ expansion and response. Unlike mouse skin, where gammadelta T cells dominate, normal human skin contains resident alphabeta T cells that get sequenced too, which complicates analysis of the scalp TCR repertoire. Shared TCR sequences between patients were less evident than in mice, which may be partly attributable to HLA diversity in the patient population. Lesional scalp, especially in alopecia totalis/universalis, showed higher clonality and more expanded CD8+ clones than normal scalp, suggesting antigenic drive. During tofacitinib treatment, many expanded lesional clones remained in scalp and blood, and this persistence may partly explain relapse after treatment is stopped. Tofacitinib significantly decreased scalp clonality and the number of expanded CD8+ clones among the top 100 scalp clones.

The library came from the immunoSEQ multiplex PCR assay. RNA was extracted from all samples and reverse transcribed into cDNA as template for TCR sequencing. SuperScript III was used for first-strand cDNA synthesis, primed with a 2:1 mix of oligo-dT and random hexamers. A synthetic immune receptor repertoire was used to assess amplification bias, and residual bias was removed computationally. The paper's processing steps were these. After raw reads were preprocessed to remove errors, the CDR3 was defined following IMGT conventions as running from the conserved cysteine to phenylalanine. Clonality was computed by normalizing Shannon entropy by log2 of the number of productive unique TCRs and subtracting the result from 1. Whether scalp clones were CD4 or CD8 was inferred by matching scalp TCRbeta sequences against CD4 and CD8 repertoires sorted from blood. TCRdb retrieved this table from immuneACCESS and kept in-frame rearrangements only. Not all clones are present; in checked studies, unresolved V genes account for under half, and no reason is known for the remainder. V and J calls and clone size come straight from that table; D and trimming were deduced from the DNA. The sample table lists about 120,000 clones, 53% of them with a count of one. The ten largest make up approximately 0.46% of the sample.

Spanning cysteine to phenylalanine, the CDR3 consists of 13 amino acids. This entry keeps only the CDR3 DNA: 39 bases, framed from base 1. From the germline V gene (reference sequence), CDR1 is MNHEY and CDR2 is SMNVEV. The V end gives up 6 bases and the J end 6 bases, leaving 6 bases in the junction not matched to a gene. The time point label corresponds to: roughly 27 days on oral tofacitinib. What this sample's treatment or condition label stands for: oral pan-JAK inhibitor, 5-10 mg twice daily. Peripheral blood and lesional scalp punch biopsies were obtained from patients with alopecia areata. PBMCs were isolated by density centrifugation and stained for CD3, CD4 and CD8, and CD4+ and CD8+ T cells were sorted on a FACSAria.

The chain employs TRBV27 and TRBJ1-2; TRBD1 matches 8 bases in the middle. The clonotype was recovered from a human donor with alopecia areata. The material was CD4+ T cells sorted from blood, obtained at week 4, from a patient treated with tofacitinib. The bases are TGTGCCAGCAGCCTGGACAGGGTTGATGGCTACACCTTC. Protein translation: CASSLDRVDGYTF.